This T cell receptor (beta chain) was sequenced in a study of cytomegalovirus exposure and HLA in healthy donors. The study ran its PCR with 60 Vbeta and 13 Jbeta primers. Sequencing was performed with immunoSEQ multiplex PCR; in TCRdb, only in-frame clones are kept and a portion is missing. The sample carries some 120,000 clones, 79% recorded once. The V end lost 3 bases, the J end lost 5 bases, and 14 bases lay between the germline ends. The V gene's germline CDR1 is KGHSH and CDR2 LQKENI. This CDR3 comprises 15 residues. The sequenced sample was PBMCs. This receptor was identified in a young man in good health and CMV-seronegative. This sequence joins TRBV18 and TRBJ2-1, with a weak D call TRBD1 (6 bases). The CDR3 protein is CASSPNRAIDNEQFF. The CDR3, as DNA: TGTGCCAGCTCACCTAACAGGGCTATTGACAATGAGCAGTTCTTC.